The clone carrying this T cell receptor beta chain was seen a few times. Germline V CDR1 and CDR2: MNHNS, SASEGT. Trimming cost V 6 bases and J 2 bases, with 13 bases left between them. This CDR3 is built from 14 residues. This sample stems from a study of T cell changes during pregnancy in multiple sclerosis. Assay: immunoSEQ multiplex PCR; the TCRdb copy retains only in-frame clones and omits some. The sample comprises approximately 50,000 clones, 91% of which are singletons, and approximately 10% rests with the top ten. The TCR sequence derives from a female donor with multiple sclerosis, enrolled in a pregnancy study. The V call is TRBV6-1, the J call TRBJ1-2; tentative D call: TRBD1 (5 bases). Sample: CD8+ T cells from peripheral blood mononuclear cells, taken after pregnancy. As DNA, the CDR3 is TGTGCCAGCAGGGACCGACAGACCAACTATGGCTACACCTTC. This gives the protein CASRDRQTNYGYTF.